What follows are 30 T cell receptor beta chains derived from one specimen sequenced in a study of molecular identifiers for immune sequencing clone quantification. From the PCR reads, TCRdb called clonotypes with MiXCR, one entry per CDR3 protein. There are 490,000 or so distinct CDR3 sequences in the sample; around 23% occur only once, and just over 0.75% lies in the top ten. The sequenced sample consisted of naive CD8+ T cells from blood, with Jurkat cell RNA spiked in. The subset denotes: FACS-sorted CD8+CD4-CCR7+CD45RA+ naive T cells. These receptors were obtained from a human donor in good health. Some libraries in this study had Jurkat cell RNA spiked in.

A few counts support this clonotype. The chain has TRBV5-4 and TRBJ2-2; D is unresolved. V lost 7 bases and J lost 4, with 17 bases in between. In germline, CDR1 is SGHNT, CDR2 YYREEE (reference sequence). The CDR3 runs 15 residues. The CDR3 bases are TGTGCCAGCCGGGCGCACACACGACCCACCGGGGAGCTGTTTTTT. Translated: CASRAHTRPTGELFF.

The genes are TRBV4-3 and TRBJ1-1; the D is unclear. The CDR3 loop spans 14 amino acids. CDR1 and CDR2 from the germline V gene are LGHNA and YSLEER. V was cut by 0 bases and J by 2 bases, with 7 bases left in between. The CDR3 spells CASSQDGVNTEAFF. The CDR3 DNA is TGCGCCAGCAGCCAAGATGGGGTTAACACTGAAGCTTTCTTT.

In its sample, this clonotype was seen a few times. The chain employs TRBV4-1 and TRBJ2-7; 7 bases agree with TRBD1. The CDR3 has 15 amino acids. The V and J ends lost 4 bases and 5 bases, in that order; junction bases with no gene match: 11. Germline loops: CDR1 MGHRA, CDR2 YSYEKL. The CDR3 region is CASSLKTGSSHEQYF. In nucleotides, the CDR3 is TGCGCCAGCAGCCTAAAGACAGGGAGTTCCCACGAGCAGTACTTC.

The gene calls are TRBV27 and TRBJ1-1; the D is unclear. The CDR3 has 13 amino acids. V was pared by 3 bases and J by 6 bases, with 11 bases between. Germline CDR1 reads MNHEY; CDR2 reads SMNVEV (reference sequence). CDR3 region: CASSLGLGAEAFF. CDR3 nucleotide sequence: TGTGCCAGCAGTTTGGGCCTTGGAGCTGAAGCTTTCTTT.

This clonotype was observed many times. This rearrangement joins TRBV4-2 to TRBJ2-3; D remains ambiguous. V gave up 4 bases and J gave up 2 bases, with 16 bases separating them. The CDR3 totals 16 residues. Germline V gene data show CDR1 as LGHNA and CDR2 as YNFKEQ. CDR3 region: CASSRKAGDPTDTQYF. DNA for the CDR3: TGTGCCAGCAGCCGAAAGGCCGGTGACCCCACAGATACGCAGTATTTT.

This clonotype was observed a handful of times. The rearrangement uses TRBV5-3 and TRBJ2-6; 7 positions match TRBD2. TRBV5-3 is labeled an ORF, and its function is uncertain. Trimming removed 8 bases from V and 3 bases from J; junction bases left unmatched: 14. The CDR3 extends over 17 amino acids. DNA of the CDR3: TGTGCCAGCCATGTGGGGGGGAATTCGGTTGGGGCCAACGTCCTGACTTTC. Protein product: CASHVGGNSVGANVLTF.

This clonotype has more than one count but fewer than ten. This chain connects TRBV24-1 to TRBJ1-6; 10 nucleotides agree with TRBD1. This CDR3 spans 13 amino acids. Germline assignment: CDR1 KGHDR and CDR2 SFDVKD. The junction had 0 bases not matched to a gene; V was cut back by 7 bases and J by 7 bases. CDR3 loop: CATRGQGNSPLHF. CDR3 bases: TGTGCCACCAGGGGACAGGGGAATTCACCCCTCCACTTT.

The chain uses TRBV4-1 and TRBJ2-1, with D uncertain. Between the trimmed V and J ends, which lost 1 base and 7 bases, there was a span of 8 bases. This CDR3 region has 13 residues. Germline CDR1 is MGHRA and CDR2 is YSYEKL. Written as DNA, the CDR3 is TGCGCCAGCAGCCAAGTAGGAACAAATGAGCAGTTCTTC. Translation gives CASSQVGTNEQFF.

The chain has TRBV28 and TRBJ2-1, with TRBD2 matching over 7 bases. Trimming cost V 3 bases and J 6 bases; bases outside gene matches: 5. The CDR3 consists of 14 residues. The germline gives CDR1 MDHEN, CDR2 SYDVKM. CDR3 protein: CASSFRPSGNEQFF. In nucleotides, the CDR3 is TGTGCCAGCAGTTTCAGGCCTAGCGGCAATGAGCAGTTCTTC.

This clonotype was recorded many times. The chain combines TRBV27 with TRBJ2-7, with D perhaps matching TRBD1 or TRBD2 (6 bases each). This CDR3 spans 12 amino acids. Germline CDR1 and CDR2: MNHEY and SMNVEV (reference sequence). Deletions cut 6 bases from V and 5 bases from J, with 11 bases between. The CDR3 region has the DNA TGTGCCAGCAGAGGGGGACTCCACGAGCAGTACTTC. Residues: CASRGGLHEQYF.

This sequence joins TRBV5-8 and TRBJ2-7; 8 bases line up with TRBD1. The V and J ends lost 4 bases and 5 bases, in that order; junction bases with no gene match: 11. CDR3 length equals 15 residues. The V gene's germline CDR1 is SGHTS and CDR2 YDEGEE. The CDR3 spells CASSPRTGPSHEQYF. The CDR3 bases are TGTGCCAGCAGCCCCCGGACAGGGCCTTCCCACGAGCAGTACTTC.

This clonotype was picked up a small number of times. The chain uses TRBV12-3 or TRBV12-4 and TRBJ2-7; D call uncertain. This CDR3 spans 13 amino acids. The germline V and J ends were trimmed by 3 bases and 0 bases, with 6 bases remaining between them. DNA for the CDR3: TGTGCCAGCAGTTTCGGCAACTCCTACGAGCAGTACTTC. The encoded protein is CASSFGNSYEQYF.

This clonotype was detected ten times or more. The chain uses TRBV7-6 and TRBJ2-7; D possibly corresponds to TRBD1 (5 bases). Germline V gene data show CDR1 as SGHVS and CDR2 as FNYEAQ. The CDR3 extends over 13 amino acids. Trimming removed 5 bases at V and 3 bases at J, with 11 bases between. The CDR3 DNA follows: TGTGCCAGCAGCCCGGCTCAGGGCTACGAGCAGTACTTC. Amino acid sequence: CASSPAQGYEQYF. The full variable domain, rest sourced from reference TRBV7-6 and TRBJ2-7, is GAGVSQSPRYKVTKRGQDVALRCDPISGHVSLYWYRQALGQGPEFLTYFNYEAQQDKSGLPNDRFSAERPEGSISTLTIQRTEQRDSAMYRCASSPAQGYEQYFGPGTRLTVT.

This clonotype was seen at least ten times. This chain connects TRBV4-3 to TRBJ1-2; D unclear. Trimming shortened V by 0 bases and J by 2 bases, and 13 bases separated the two germline ends. Germline CDR1 is LGHNA and CDR2 is YSLEER. This CDR3 region has 16 residues. This CDR3 is CASSQDRGTPNYGYTF. The CDR3 region has the DNA TGCGCCAGCAGCCAAGATCGGGGAACCCCCAACTATGGCTACACCTTC.

On this clonotype: This could be a read error, since a much larger clone is one nucleotide away. The CDR3 loop reads CAGSSTDKETQYF. The DNA for the CDR3 is TGTGCCGGCAGTTCGACAGACAAAGAGACCCAGTACTTC. This chain links TRBV28 with TRBJ2-5; D may be TRBD1 (5 bases). This CDR3 spans 13 amino acids. Germline V gene sequence: CDR1 MDHEN, CDR2 SYDVKM.

This chain connects TRBV5-5 to TRBJ1-1; D ambiguous. Trimming cost V 4 bases and J 1 base, with 17 bases left between them. The CDR3 length is 16 residues. Germline lookup yields CDR1 SGHKS and CDR2 YYEKEE (reference sequence). DNA of the CDR3: TGTGCCAGCAGCCGACCCCGGGGATCACCGAACACTGAAGCTTTCTTT. Its translation: CASSRPRGSPNTEAFF.

This clonotype showed up many times. The J gene is TRBJ1-5, the V gene TRBV12-3 or TRBV12-4; 10 nucleotides line up with TRBD1. The CDR3 is 18 amino acids. With V trimmed by 2 bases and J by 4 bases, 11 bases remained unmatched. CDR3: CASSLISPGTGVNQPQHF. The CDR3 DNA follows: TGTGCCAGCAGTTTAATTTCTCCTGGGACAGGGGTTAATCAGCCCCAGCATTTT.

This clonotype showed up just a few times. V is TRBV3-1 and J is TRBJ2-3; TRBD2 aligns across 14 bases. The CDR3 covers 18 residues. The germline V gene has CDR1 LGHDT and CDR2 YNNKEL (reference sequence). The J segment lost 2 bases and the V segment lost 5 bases, leaving 9 bases of the junction unmatched. The CDR3 loop reads CASSEGTSGGFFTDTQYF. CDR3 DNA sequence: TGTGCCAGCAGCGAAGGGACTAGCGGGGGATTTTTCACAGATACGCAGTATTTT.

In regard to this clonotype: This is likely a read error, given that the CDR3 carries no conserved phenylalanine or tryptophan at its end. The chain joins TRBV4-3 to TRBJ1-1; 8 nucleotides line up with TRBD1. CDR1 is LGHNA and CDR2 is YSLEER in the germline V gene. The CDR3 is 14 residues long. Trimming at V came to 2 bases and at J to 6 bases, leaving 5 bases not matched to a gene. The CDR3 spells CASSQHGQGAEAFL. For the CDR3, the DNA is TGCGCCAGCAGCCAACACGGACAGGGTGCTGAAGCTTTCCTT.

This clonotype showed up many times. The chain uses TRBV4-3 and TRBJ1-1; 8 positions agree with TRBD1. V shed 7 bases and J 0 bases; nucleotides not matched to a gene: 7. CDR1 is LGHNA and CDR2 is YSLEER in the germline V gene. The CDR3 length is 15 residues. The CDR3 region is CASTGDRTMNTEAFF. CDR3 nucleotides: TGCGCCAGCACGGGGGACAGGACCATGAACACTGAAGCTTTCTTT.

This chain connects TRBV4-3 to TRBJ2-1; D is uncertain. The CDR3 sequence is 13 residues long. The V and J ends lost 0 bases and 12 bases respectively, with 12 bases between them. The germline CDR1 and CDR2 sequences are LGHNA and YSLEER. The CDR3 is CASSQEGGYAQFF. The CDR3, as DNA: TGCGCCAGCAGCCAAGAAGGCGGCTATGCGCAGTTCTTC.

This clonotype occurred many times. This chain connects TRBV6-2 or TRBV6-3 to TRBJ2-7; TRBD2 agrees at 7 bases. Germline CDR1 reads MNHEY; CDR2 reads SVGEGT. The CDR3 contains 15 residues. V dropped 7 bases and J dropped 7; count of bases not matched to a gene: 16. CDR3 protein: CASKYTGTTEWEQYF. The CDR3 DNA follows: TGTGCCAGCAAATATACCGGGACTACCGAGTGGGAGCAGTACTTC.

Concerning this clonotype itself: It is likely a read error, because the conserved phenylalanine at the end of the CDR3 is missing. No DNA is shown, since the ends of the CDR3 on it are uncertain; the CDR3 is the one TCRdb lists. This chain joins TRBV27 and TRBJ2-5; the table's D call TRBD2 went unverified against the DNA. Germline CDR1 MNHEY, CDR2 SMNVEV (reference sequence). The CDR3 length equals 15 residues, ends included. CDR3 sequence reads: CASSFLGEGLQTQHL.

This clonotype appeared many times. This chain links TRBV4-3 with TRBJ2-3, with TRBD2 identical over 13 bases. This CDR3 has 16 residues. CDR1 and CDR2 (germline): LGHNA, YSLEER. The V and J ends lost 5 bases and 7 bases, in that order; junction bases with no gene match: 9. CDR3 DNA sequence: TGCGCCAGCAGCTCTGGACTAGCGGGAGAGTTGAATACGCAGTATTTT. This translates into CASSSGLAGELNTQYF.

The rearrangement uses TRBV19 and TRBJ2-7; 8 nucleotides align to TRBD2. The CDR3 is made up of 16 amino acids. J gave up 5 bases and V 5 bases, and 14 bases lay outside the gene matches. Germline V CDR1 and CDR2: LNHDA, SQIVND (reference sequence). CDR3 loop: CASSATGTRFVHEQYF. The CDR3 DNA follows: TGTGCCAGTAGTGCCACCGGGACTAGATTTGTCCACGAGCAGTACTTC.

In its sample, this clonotype was seen a few times. J is TRBJ2-7 and V is TRBV6-1; 7 bases line up with TRBD1. There are 14 residues in the CDR3. Trimming at V came to 6 bases and at J to 2 bases, leaving 7 bases not matched to a gene. In germline, CDR1 is MNHNS, CDR2 SASEGT. CDR3 amino acids: CASRETGLTYEQYF. DNA of the CDR3: TGTGCCAGCAGGGAGACAGGGCTAACCTACGAGCAGTACTTC.

This chain links TRBV7-6 with TRBJ1-1; D is unclear. Germline CDR1 is SGHVS and CDR2 is FNYEAQ. The CDR3 loop spans 16 amino acids. V lost 1 base, J lost 0 bases, and 12 bases lay in between. CDR3: CASSLDSRILNTEAFF. CDR3 coding DNA: TGTGCCAGCAGCTTAGACAGCAGGATTTTGAACACTGAAGCTTTCTTT. Based on the CDR3 plus reference TRBV7-6 and TRBJ1-1, the full variable domain is GAGVSQSPRYKVTKRGQDVALRCDPISGHVSLYWYRQALGQGPEFLTYFNYEAQQDKSGLPNDRFSAERPEGSISTLTIQRTEQRDSAMYRCASSLDSRILNTEAFFGQGTRLTVV.

The chain links TRBV4-3 to TRBJ2-1, with D perhaps given as TRBD1 or TRBD2 (6 bases each). There are 18 residues in the CDR3. The germline V and J ends were trimmed by 5 bases and 7 bases, with 27 bases remaining between them. Germline CDR1 and CDR2: LGHNA and YSLEER. The CDR3 region is CASSFSTGGRGGLNEQFF. The CDR3 DNA follows: TGCGCCAGCAGCTTCTCAACCGGGGGCAGGGGAGGCCTGAATGAGCAGTTCTTC.

This clonotype was recorded many times. The rearrangement uses TRBV6-2 or TRBV6-3 and TRBJ2-3; D is possibly TRBD2 (5 bases). This CDR3 has 16 residues. In germline, CDR1 is MNHEY, CDR2 SVGEGT. V shed 5 bases and J shed 6 bases, with 21 bases lying between them. This CDR3 reads CASSTPGSRLFDTQYF. The CDR3 nucleotides are TGTGCCAGCAGTACACCGGGATCCCGACTTTTCGATACGCAGTATTTT.

CDR3 sequence reads: CSASAGNYGYTF. DNA for the CDR3: TGCAGTGCTAGCGCGGGGAACTATGGCTACACCTTC. The J gene is TRBJ1-2, the V gene TRBV20-1; D is uncertain. The V gene lost 3 bases and the J gene lost 2 bases, with 7 bases spanning the gap. Looked up from germline, CDR1 is DFQATT and CDR2 is SNEGSKA (reference sequence). The CDR3 runs to 12 residues.